These T cell receptor beta chains were read from a single sample in a study of vaccination and CD4 T cells after COVID-19. No antigen has been assigned to these receptors. TCRdb passed the PCR reads through MiXCR, listing each CDR3 protein once. This sample yields 25,000 to 30,000 distinct CDR3 sequences, of which 35% to 40% are seen a single time; 3% to 4% belongs to the top ten. Sequencing was performed on CD4+ T cells from blood, cultured in vitro, taken about 7 months after SARS-CoV-2 vaccination. The receptors were sampled from a human donor who had recovered from COVID-19. CDR3s include the opening cysteine and the closing phenylalanine or tryptophan. A D gene is named only where the DNA matches it firmly. Rows give clone size only sometimes, using once, few, many, or a class for an expanded clone.

few | TRBJ2-1 | TRBV20-1 | TRBD1 | CSASKGASYNEQFF | TGCAGTGCTAGTAAGGGGGCCTCCTACAATGAGCAGTTCTTC
NA | TRBJ2-5 | TRBV20-1 | NA | CSARTSSPQETQYF | TGCAGTGCTAGAACCTCTAGCCCACAAGAGACCCAGTACTTC
NA | TRBJ1-6 | TRBV27 | NA | CASSLGQGGSPLHF | TGTGCCAGCAGTTTAGGGCAGGGTGGTTCACCCCTCCACTTT
NA | TRBJ2-5 | TRBV12-3/TRBV12-4 | NA | CASSLRQETQYF | TGTGCCAGCAGTTTACGCCAAGAGACCCAGTACTTC
NA | TRBJ1-5 | TRBV4-2 | TRBD1 | CASSPQLGGGQPQHF | TGTGCCAGCAGCCCCCAATTAGGGGGCGGGCAGCCCCAGCATTTT
few | TRBJ2-5 | TRBV24-1 | NA | CATSDSRAGGIQETQYF | TGTGCCACCAGTGATTCGCGAGCAGGGGGGATTCAAGAGACCCAGTACTTC
few | TRBJ1-6 | TRBV6-1 | TRBD1 | CASNPGQGASLNNSPLHF | TGTGCCAGCAATCCGGGACAGGGGGCAAGCTTAAATAATTCACCCCTCCACTTT
NA | TRBJ2-2 | TRBV20-1 | NA | CSARDPGPSSYTGELFF | TGCAGTGCTAGAGACCCGGGACCTTCTAGCTACACCGGGGAGCTGTTTTTT
few | TRBJ2-7 | TRBV15 | TRBD1 | CATSLTGAYEQYF | TGTGCCACCAGCTTAACAGGGGCCTACGAGCAGTACTTC
few | TRBJ1-5 | TRBV18 | TRBD1 | CASSRTGLNQPQHF | TGTGCCAGCTCGCGGACAGGGTTAAATCAGCCCCAGCATTTT
large | TRBJ2-3 | TRBV20-1 | TRBD1 | CSANRDRRLTDTQYF | TGCAGTGCTAACCGGGACAGACGATTAACGGATACGCAGTATTTT
once | TRBJ2-6 | TRBV10-3 | NA | CAIRDQVAGANVLTF | TGTGCCATCAGGGATCAGGTAGCAGGGGCCAACGTCCTGACTTTC
NA | TRBJ2-3 | TRBV15 | NA | CATSPGVRGADMQYF | TGTGCCACCAGCCCGGGGGTACGGGGGGCAGATATGCAGTATTTT
NA | TRBJ2-5 | TRBV6-1 | TRBD1 | CASSQTGGLETQYF | TGTGCCAGCAGCCAAACAGGGGGGTTGGAGACCCAGTACTTC
once | TRBJ2-7 | TRBV7-9 | NA | CASSPTGVTYEQYF | TGTGCCAGCAGCCCGACGGGAGTCACCTACGAGCAGTACTTC
NA | TRBJ2-2 | TRBV11-2 | NA | CASSLALARNTGELFF | TGTGCCAGCAGCTTAGCGCTAGCCCGAAACACCGGGGAGCTGTTTTTT
NA | TRBJ1-3 | TRBV28 | NA | CASREGGAGDTIYF | TGTGCCAGCAGGGAAGGGGGGGCTGGGGACACCATATATTTT
once | TRBJ2-3 | TRBV7-2 | NA | CASSLGLRAKDQYF | TGTGCCAGCAGCTTGGGTCTAAGGGCGAAGGACCAGTATTTT
NA | TRBJ1-1 | TRBV4-1 | NA | CASSQDQGTEAFF | TGCGCCAGCAGCCAAGATCAGGGGACAGAAGCTTTCTTT
NA | TRBJ2-5 | TRBV5-1 | TRBD2 | CASSTGLAGGETQYF | TGCGCCAGCAGTACCGGACTAGCGGGAGGGGAGACCCAGTACTTC
NA | TRBJ2-5 | TRBV20-1 | NA | CSAPTETQYF | TGCAGTGCGCCCACAGAGACCCAGTACTTC
few | TRBJ2-5 | TRBV20-1 | NA | CSALRFQETQYF | TGCAGTGCTCTCAGGTTCCAAGAGACCCAGTACTTC
few | TRBJ1-5 | TRBV20-1 | NA | CSAGFVNQPQHF | TGCAGTGCGGGGTTCGTCAATCAGCCCCAGCATTTT
few | TRBJ2-1 | TRBV29-1 | NA | CSAETPAQFF | TGCAGCGCAGAAACCCCGGCGCAGTTCTTC
NA | TRBJ2-3 | TRBV20-1 | NA | CSAHRPASTDTQYF | TGCAGTGCTCACAGGCCCGCTAGCACAGATACGCAGTATTTT
NA | TRBJ2-1 | TRBV6-5 | NA | CASSYSITNNEQFF | TGTGCCAGCAGTTACTCGATAACGAACAATGAGCAGTTCTTC
NA | TRBJ2-1 | TRBV20-1 | TRBD2 | CSTYSGPQLYNEQFF | TGCAGTACCTATAGCGGGCCACAGTTATACAATGAGCAGTTCTTC
once | TRBJ2-4 | TRBV6-1 | TRBD1 | CASSNTGGRAKNIQYF | TGTGCCAGCAGTAATACAGGGGGAAGAGCCAAAAACATTCAGTACTTC
NA | TRBJ1-3 | TRBV7-9 | NA | CASSPGLSISSGNTIYF | TGTGCCAGCAGCCCAGGACTGTCAATTAGCTCTGGAAACACCATATATTTT
few | TRBJ2-1 | TRBV20-1 | TRBD2 | CSTRTSGRTFWSYNEQFF | TGCAGTACCCGGACTAGCGGGAGAACCTTTTGGTCCTACAATGAGCAGTTCTTC
NA | TRBJ2-2 | TRBV7-8 | NA | CASSFQSWDGELFF | TGTGCCAGCAGCTTTCAATCATGGGACGGGGAGCTGTTTTTT
NA | TRBJ2-7 | TRBV11-2 | TRBD2 | CASSLTGTSSGEQYF | TGTGCCAGCAGCTTAACCGGGACTAGCTCGGGCGAGCAGTACTTC
NA | TRBJ1-1 | TRBV20-1 | NA | CSARRDIRAEAFF | TGCAGTGCGAGGAGGGACATCAGGGCTGAAGCTTTCTTT
few | TRBJ2-3 | TRBV7-2 | NA | CASSLLAQPTDTQYF | TGTGCCAGCAGCTTATTAGCCCAACCCACAGATACGCAGTATTTT
few | TRBJ2-1 | TRBV7-9 | TRBD2 | CASRGAGLAGINEQFF | TGTGCCAGCAGGGGGGCGGGGCTAGCGGGAATCAATGAGCAGTTCTTC
few | TRBJ1-1 | TRBV20-1 | NA | CSARTARTYTEAFF | TGCAGTGCTAGAACGGCCCGGACGTACACTGAAGCTTTCTTT
once | TRBJ2-1 | TRBV6-4 | TRBD1 | CASSSGGRYNEQFF | TGTGCCAGCAGCTCAGGGGGTCGGTACAATGAGCAGTTCTTC
NA | TRBJ1-2 | TRBV18 | NA | CASSPGRDGYGYTF | TGTGCCAGCTCACCAGGAAGGGACGGCTATGGCTACACCTTC
few | TRBJ1-5 | TRBV2 | NA | CASNEPKAGNQPQHF | TGTGCCAGCAACGAGCCCAAGGCAGGCAATCAGCCCCAGCATTTT
few | TRBJ2-3 | TRBV7-2 | NA | CASSLISTDTQYF | TGTGCCAGCAGCCTGATCTCCACAGATACGCAGTATTTT
NA | TRBJ2-7 | TRBV6-1 | NA | CASRSMGGQGGEQYF | TGTGCCAGCAGGTCAATGGGGGGCCAGGGCGGCGAGCAGTACTTC
NA | TRBJ2-1 | TRBV20-1 | TRBD1 | CSARNLDRGSYNEQFF | TGCAGTGCTAGGAACCTGGACAGGGGATCCTACAATGAGCAGTTCTTC
NA | TRBJ1-2 | TRBV15 | TRBD1 | CATSRDPRGYGYTF | TGTGCCACCAGCAGAGATCCCAGGGGGTACGGCTACACCTTC
NA | TRBJ2-7 | TRBV20-1 | NA | CSASSLGNTYEQYF | TGCAGTGCTAGCTCTCTCGGAAATACCTACGAGCAGTACTTC
few | TRBJ2-2 | TRBV7-6 | NA | CASSPRVRTGELFF | TGTGCCAGCAGCCCTCGGGTCAGGACCGGGGAGCTGTTTTTT
few | TRBJ2-3 | TRBV2 | NA | CASRERRGPTDTQYF | TGTGCCAGCAGGGAACGGAGAGGGCCCACAGATACGCAGTATTTT
NA | TRBJ2-2 | TRBV4-2 | NA | CASSQPQLEAGELFF | TGTGCCAGCAGCCAACCCCAGCTGGAGGCCGGGGAGCTGTTTTTT
NA | TRBJ2-1 | TRBV23-1 | TRBD2 | CASSGGRDYNEQFF | TGCGCCAGCTCGGGAGGGCGGGATTACAATGAGCAGTTCTTC
NA | TRBJ1-2 | TRBV28 | NA | CASSSQGTSAANYGYTF | TGTGCCAGCAGTTCTCAAGGGACATCAGCGGCTAACTATGGCTACACCTTC
once | TRBJ1-4 | TRBV20-1 | TRBD1 | CSASMTGGLEKLFF | TGCAGTGCTAGTATGACAGGGGGTCTTGAAAAACTGTTTTTT
NA | TRBJ2-2 | TRBV19 | NA | CASRGLSAGELFF | TGTGCCAGTAGAGGACTTAGCGCCGGGGAGCTGTTTTTT
NA | TRBJ2-7 | TRBV7-2 | TRBD2 | CASSMSGLAGTSYEQYF | TGTGCCAGCAGCATGTCGGGACTAGCGGGAACCTCCTACGAGCAGTACTTC
NA | TRBJ2-7 | TRBV6-1 | NA | CASSRGDRNYEQYF | TGTGCCAGCAGCCGAGGTGACAGGAACTACGAGCAGTACTTC